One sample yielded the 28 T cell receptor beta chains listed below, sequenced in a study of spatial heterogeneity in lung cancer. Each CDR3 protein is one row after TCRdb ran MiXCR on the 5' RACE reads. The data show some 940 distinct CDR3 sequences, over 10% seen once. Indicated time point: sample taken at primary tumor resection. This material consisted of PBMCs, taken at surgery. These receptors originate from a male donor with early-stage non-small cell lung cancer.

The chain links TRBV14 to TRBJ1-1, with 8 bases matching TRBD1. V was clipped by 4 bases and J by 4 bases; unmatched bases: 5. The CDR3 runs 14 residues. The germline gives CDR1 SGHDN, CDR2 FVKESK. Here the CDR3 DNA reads TGTGCCAGCAGCCTGCGACAGGGGAGCACTGAAGCTTTCTTT. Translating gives CASSLRQGSTEAFF.

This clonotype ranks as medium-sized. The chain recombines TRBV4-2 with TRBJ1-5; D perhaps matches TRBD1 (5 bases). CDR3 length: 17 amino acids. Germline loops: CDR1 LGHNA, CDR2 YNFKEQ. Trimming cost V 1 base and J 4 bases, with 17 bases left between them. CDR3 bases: TGTGCCAGCAGCCAAGGGTCGGGGGTCGGTGAAAATCAGCCCCAGCATTTT. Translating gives CASSQGSGVGENQPQHF.

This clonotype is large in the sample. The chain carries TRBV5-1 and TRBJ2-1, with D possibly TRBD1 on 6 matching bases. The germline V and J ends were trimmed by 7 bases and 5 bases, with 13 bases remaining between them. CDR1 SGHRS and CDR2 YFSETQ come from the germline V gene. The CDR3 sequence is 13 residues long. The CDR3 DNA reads TGCGCCAGCCGGGCCGGACAGAACAATGAGCAGTTCTTC. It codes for CASRAGQNNEQFF.

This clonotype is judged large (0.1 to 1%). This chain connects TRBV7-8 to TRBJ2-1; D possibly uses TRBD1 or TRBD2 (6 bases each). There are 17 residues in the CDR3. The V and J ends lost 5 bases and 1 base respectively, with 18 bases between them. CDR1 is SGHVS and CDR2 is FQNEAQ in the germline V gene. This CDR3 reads CASSVPAGGLSYNEQFF. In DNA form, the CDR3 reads TGTGCCAGCAGCGTTCCCGCCGGGGGCCTATCCTACAATGAGCAGTTCTTC.

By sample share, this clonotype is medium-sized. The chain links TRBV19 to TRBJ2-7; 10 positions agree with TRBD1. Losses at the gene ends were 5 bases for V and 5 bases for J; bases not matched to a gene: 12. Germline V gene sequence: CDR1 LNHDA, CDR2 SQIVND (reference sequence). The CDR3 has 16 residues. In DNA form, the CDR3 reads TGTGCCAGTAGTCGGTATTCGGGACAGGGGTCGGACGAGCAGTACTTC. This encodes CASSRYSGQGSDEQYF.

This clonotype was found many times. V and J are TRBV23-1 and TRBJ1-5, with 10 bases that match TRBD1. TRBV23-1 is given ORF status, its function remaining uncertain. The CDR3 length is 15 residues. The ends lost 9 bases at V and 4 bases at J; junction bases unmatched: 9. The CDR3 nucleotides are TGCGCCAGGAGCACCGGGACAGGGGTGAATCAGCCCCAGCATTTT. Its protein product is CARSTGTGVNQPQHF.

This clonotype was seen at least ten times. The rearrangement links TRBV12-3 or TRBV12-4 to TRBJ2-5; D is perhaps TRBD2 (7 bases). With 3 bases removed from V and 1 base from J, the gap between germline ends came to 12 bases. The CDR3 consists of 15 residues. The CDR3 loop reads CASSFGGATQETQYF. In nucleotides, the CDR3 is TGTGCCAGCAGTTTTGGGGGGGCGACCCAAGAGACCCAGTACTTC.

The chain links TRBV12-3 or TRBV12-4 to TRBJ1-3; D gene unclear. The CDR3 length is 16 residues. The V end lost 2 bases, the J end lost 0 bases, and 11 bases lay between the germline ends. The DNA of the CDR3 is TGTGCCAGCAGTTTAAGCGGACGGTTCTCTGGAAACACCATATATTTT. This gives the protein CASSLSGRFSGNTIYF.

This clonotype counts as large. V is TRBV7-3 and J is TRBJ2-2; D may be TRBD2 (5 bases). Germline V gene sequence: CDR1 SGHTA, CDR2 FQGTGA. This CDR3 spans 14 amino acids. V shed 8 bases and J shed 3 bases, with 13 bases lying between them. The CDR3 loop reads CASSRGRDTGELFF. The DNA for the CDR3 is TGTGCCAGCTCCCGCGGGCGGGACACCGGGGAGCTGTTTTTT.

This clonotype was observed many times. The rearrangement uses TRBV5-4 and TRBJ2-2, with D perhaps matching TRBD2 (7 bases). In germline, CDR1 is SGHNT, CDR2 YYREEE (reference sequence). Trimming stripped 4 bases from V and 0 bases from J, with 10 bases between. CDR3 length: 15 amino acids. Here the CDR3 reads CASSNGGPNTGELFF. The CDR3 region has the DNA TGTGCCAGCAGCAACGGGGGGCCGAACACCGGGGAGCTGTTTTTT.

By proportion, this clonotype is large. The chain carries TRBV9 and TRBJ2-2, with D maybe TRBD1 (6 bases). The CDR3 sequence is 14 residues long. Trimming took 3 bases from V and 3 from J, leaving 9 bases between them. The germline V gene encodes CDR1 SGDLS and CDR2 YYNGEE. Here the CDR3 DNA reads TGTGCCAGCAGCGGCACAGGGTACACCGGGGAGCTGTTTTTT. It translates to CASSGTGYTGELFF.

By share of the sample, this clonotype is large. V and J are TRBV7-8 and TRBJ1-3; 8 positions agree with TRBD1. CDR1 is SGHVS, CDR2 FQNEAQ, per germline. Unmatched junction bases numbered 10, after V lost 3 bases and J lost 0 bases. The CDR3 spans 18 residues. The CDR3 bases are TGTGCCAGCAGCTTGGGGCAGGGGGCTTTAATCTCTGGAAACACCATATATTTT. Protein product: CASSLGQGALISGNTIYF.

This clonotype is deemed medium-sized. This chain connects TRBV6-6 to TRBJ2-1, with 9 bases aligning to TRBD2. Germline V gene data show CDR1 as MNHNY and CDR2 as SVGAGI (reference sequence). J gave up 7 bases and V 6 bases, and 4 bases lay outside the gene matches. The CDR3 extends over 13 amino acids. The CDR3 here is CASRGGGANEQFF. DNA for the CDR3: TGTGCCAGCAGAGGCGGGGGGGCGAATGAGCAGTTCTTC.

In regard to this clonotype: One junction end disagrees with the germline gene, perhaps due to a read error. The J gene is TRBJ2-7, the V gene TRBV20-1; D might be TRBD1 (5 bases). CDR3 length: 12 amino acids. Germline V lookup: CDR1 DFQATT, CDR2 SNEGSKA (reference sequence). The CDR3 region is CSVPGPGNEQHF. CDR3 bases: TGCAGTGTCCCCGGACCAGGGAACGAGCAGCACTTC.

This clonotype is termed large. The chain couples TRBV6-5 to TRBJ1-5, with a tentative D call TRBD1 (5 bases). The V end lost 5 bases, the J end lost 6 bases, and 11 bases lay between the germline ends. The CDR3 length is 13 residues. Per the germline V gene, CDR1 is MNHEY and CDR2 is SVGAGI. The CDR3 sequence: CASSRGTGQPQHF. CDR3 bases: TGTGCCAGCAGTCGGGGCACGGGTCAGCCCCAGCATTTT.

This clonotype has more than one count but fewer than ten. CDR3 residues: CASRGGYYNEQFF. CDR3 sequence (DNA): TGTGCCAGCAGAGGCGGGTACTACAATGAGCAGTTCTTC. The rearrangement links TRBV4-2 to TRBJ2-1; tentative D call: TRBD2 (5 bases). Trimming stripped 6 bases from V and 3 bases from J, with 9 bases between. This CDR3 contains 13 residues. Germline V gene sequence: CDR1 LGHNA, CDR2 YNFKEQ.

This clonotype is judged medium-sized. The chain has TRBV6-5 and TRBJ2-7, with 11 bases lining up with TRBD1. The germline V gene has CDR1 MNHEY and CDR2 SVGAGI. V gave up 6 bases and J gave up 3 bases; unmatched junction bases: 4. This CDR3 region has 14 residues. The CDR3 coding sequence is TGTGCCAGCAGCTTCGGGACAGGGGGCTACGAGCAGTACTTC. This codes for CASSFGTGGYEQYF.

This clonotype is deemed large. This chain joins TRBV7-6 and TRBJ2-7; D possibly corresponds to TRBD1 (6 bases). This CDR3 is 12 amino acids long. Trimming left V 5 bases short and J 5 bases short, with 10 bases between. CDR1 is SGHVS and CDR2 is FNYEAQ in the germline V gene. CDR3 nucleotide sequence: TGTGCCAGCAGCCCGGACAGTCACGAGCAGTACTTC. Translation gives CASSPDSHEQYF.

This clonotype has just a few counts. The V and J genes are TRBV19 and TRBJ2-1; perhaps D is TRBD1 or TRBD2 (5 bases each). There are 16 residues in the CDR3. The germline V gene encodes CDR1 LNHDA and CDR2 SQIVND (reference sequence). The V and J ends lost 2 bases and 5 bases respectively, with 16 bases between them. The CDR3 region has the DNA TGTGCCAGTAGTATACTTCGAGAGGGGACCAACAATGAGCAGTTCTTC. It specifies CASSILREGTNNEQFF. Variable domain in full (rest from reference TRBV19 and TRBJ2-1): DGGITQSPKYLFRKEGQNVTLSCEQNLNHDAMYWYRQDPGQGLRLIYYSQIVNDFQKGDIAEGYSVSREKKESFPLTVTSAQKNPTAFYLCASSILREGTNNEQFFGPGTRLTVL.

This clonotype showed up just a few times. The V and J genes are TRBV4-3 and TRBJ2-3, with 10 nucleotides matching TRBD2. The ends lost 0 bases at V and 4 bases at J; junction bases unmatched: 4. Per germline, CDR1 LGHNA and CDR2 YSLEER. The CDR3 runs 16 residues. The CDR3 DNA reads TGCGCCAGCAGCCAAGACCCTAGCGGGAGACCAGATACGCAGTATTTT. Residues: CASSQDPSGRPDTQYF.

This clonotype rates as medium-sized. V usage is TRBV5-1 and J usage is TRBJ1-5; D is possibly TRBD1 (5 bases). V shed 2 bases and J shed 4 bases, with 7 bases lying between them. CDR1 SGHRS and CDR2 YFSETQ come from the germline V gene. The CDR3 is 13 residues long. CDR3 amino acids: CASSFEGNQPQHF. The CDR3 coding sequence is TGCGCCAGCAGCTTTGAGGGGAATCAGCCCCAGCATTTT. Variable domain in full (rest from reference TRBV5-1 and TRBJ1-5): KAGVTQTPRYLIKTRGQQVTLSCSPISGHRSVSWYQQTPGQGLQFLFEYFSETQRNKGNFPGRFSGRQFSNSRSEMNVSTLELGDSALYLCASSFEGNQPQHFGDGTRLSIL.

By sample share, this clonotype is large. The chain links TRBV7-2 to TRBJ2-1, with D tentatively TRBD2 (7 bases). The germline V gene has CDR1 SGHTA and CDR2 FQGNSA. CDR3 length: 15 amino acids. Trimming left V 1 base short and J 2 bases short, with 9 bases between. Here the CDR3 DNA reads TGTGCCAGCAGCTTAGGAGGGGGGGCCTACAATGAGCAGTTCTTC. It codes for CASSLGGGAYNEQFF. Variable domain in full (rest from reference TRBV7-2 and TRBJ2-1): GAGVSQSPSNKVTEKGKDVELRCDPISGHTALYWYRQSLGQGLEFLIYFQGNSAPDKSGLPSDRFSAERTGGSVSTLTIQRTQQEDSAVYLCASSLGGGAYNEQFFGPGTRLTVL.

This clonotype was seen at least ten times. CDR3 region: CSARDPGGATAQYF. CDR3 nucleotides: TGCAGTGCTAGAGATCCCGGGGGGGCTACCGCGCAGTATTTT. This chain links TRBV20-1 with TRBJ2-3; 8 bases match TRBD2. Germline CDR1 DFQATT, CDR2 SNEGSKA (reference sequence). The V and J ends lost 0 bases and 10 bases, in that order; junction bases with no gene match: 9. This CDR3 has 14 amino acids.

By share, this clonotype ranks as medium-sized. The CDR3 reads CAWNGGVNSPLHF. The CDR3 bases are TGTGCCTGGAATGGTGGGGTCAATTCACCCCTCCACTTT. The chain couples TRBV30 to TRBJ1-6; no firm D call. The germline V gene has CDR1 GTSNPN and CDR2 SVGIG (reference sequence). Trimming pared 4 bases from V and 7 bases from J, leaving 11 bases between. The CDR3 length is 13 residues. The complete variable domain, with remaining parts taken from reference TRBV30 and TRBJ1-6, reads SQTIHQWPATLVQPVGSPLSLECTVEGTSNPNLYWYRQAAGRGLQLLFYSVGIGQISSEVPQNLSASRPQDRQFILSSKKLLLSDSGFYLCAWNGGVNSPLHFGNGTRLTVT.

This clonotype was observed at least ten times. As DNA, the CDR3 is TGCGCCAGCAGCCAAGAAGAGGGCAGGGTGGATGGCTACACCTTC. It yields the protein CASSQEEGRVDGYTF. This chain uses TRBV4-3 with TRBJ1-2; perhaps TRBD1 as D (5 bases). Per germline, CDR1 LGHNA and CDR2 YSLEER. The V end lost 0 bases, the J end lost 6 bases, and 14 bases lay between the germline ends. The CDR3 length is 15 residues.

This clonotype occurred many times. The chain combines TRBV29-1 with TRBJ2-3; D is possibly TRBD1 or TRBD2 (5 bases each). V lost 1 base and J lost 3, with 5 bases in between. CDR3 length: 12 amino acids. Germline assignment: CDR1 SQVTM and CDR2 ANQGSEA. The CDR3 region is CSVEGGTDTQYF. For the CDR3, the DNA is TGCAGCGTTGAAGGGGGGACAGATACGCAGTATTTT.

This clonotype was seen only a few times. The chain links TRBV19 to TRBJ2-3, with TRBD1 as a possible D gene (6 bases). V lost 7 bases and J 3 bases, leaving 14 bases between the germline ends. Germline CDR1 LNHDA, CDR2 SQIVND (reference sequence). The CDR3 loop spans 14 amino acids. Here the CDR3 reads CASNSPGATDTQYF. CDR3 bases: TGTGCCAGTAACTCTCCAGGGGCAACAGATACGCAGTATTTT.

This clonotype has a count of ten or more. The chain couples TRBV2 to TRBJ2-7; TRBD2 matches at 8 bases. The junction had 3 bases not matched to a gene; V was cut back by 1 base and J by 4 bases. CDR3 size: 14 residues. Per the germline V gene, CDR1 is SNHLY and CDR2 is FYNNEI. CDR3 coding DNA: TGTGCCAGCAGTGAAGTACTAGCGGCTTACGAGCAGTACTTC. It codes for CASSEVLAAYEQYF.